This TCR beta chain was documented in a study of control samples from healthy donors and cancer patients. TCRdb's table, derived via immunoSEQ multiplex PCR, lists solely in-frame clones and lacks some. The sample records around 120,000 clones, more than 75% being singletons. V trimming: 9 bases; J trimming: 4 bases; junction bases outside the gene matches: 15. This CDR3 is 15 amino acids long. CDR1 is MNHNY, CDR2 SVGAGI, per germline (reference sequence). The chain recombines TRBV6-6 with TRBJ2-7; 7 positions agree with TRBD2. The sample consisted of blood. The clonotype originates from a woman in her 70s in good health. The CDR3 loop reads CASSLSGGGMYEQYF. The CDR3 DNA reads as TGTGCCAGTTCGCTGAGTGGGGGGGGGATGTACGAGCAGTACTTC.